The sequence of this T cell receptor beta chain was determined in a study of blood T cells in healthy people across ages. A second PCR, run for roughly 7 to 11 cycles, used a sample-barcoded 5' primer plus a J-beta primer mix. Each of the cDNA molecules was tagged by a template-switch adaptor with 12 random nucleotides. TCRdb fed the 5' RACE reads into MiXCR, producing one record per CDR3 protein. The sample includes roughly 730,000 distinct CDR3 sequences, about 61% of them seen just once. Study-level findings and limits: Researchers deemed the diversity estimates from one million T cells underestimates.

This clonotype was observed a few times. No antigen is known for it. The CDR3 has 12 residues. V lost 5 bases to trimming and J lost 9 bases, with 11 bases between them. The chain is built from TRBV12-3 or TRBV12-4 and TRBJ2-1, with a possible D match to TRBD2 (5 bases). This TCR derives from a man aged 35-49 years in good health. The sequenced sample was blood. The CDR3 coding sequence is TGTGCCAGCAGTCGAGGAGGAAGTGAGCAGTTCTTC. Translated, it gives CASSRGGSEQFF.